The 30 T cell receptor beta chains listed next were all sequenced from one sample in a study of T cell responses to AZD1222 COVID-19 vaccine. Clones were read by immunoSEQ multiplex PCR, and TCRdb kept only the in-frame ones, dropping some. The sample contains 250,000 to 300,000 clones, almost 95% of which appear only once. Source: peripheral blood, taken 28 days after the second AZD1222 dose. Receptors originate from an adult who received the AZD1222 COVID-19 vaccine.

The rearrangement links TRBV18 to TRBJ1-2; D perhaps matches TRBD1 (6 bases). The length of the CDR3 is 16 residues. Per the germline V gene, CDR1 is KGHSH and CDR2 is LQKENI. Trimming removed 4 bases from V and 4 bases from J, with 19 bases in between. CDR3 sequence reads: CASSLDQLGAGYGYTF. CDR3 nucleotides: TGTGCCAGCTCACTCGACCAACTGGGGGCGGGCTATGGCTACACCTTC.

V is TRBV28 and J is TRBJ1-1; D is undetermined. Trimming shortened V by 7 bases and J by 5 bases, and 14 bases separated the two germline ends. This CDR3 contains 13 residues. In germline, CDR1 is MDHEN, CDR2 SYDVKM. Written as DNA, the CDR3 is TGTGCCAGCACCTTATCGGCATTGACTGAAGCTTTCTTT. Translated: CASTLSALTEAFF.

This sequence joins TRBV11-2 and TRBJ1-6, with TRBD1 identical over 7 bases. The CDR3 has 16 residues. Germline loops: CDR1 SGHAT, CDR2 FQNNGV. The trim removed 1 base at V and 4 bases at J, leaving 4 bases unmatched. CDR3 coding DNA: TGTGCCAGCAGCTTAGGAGGGGGCTTTTATAATTCACCCCTCCACTTT. This codes for CASSLGGGFYNSPLHF. Based on the CDR3 plus reference TRBV11-2 and TRBJ1-6, the full variable domain is EAGVAQSPRYKIIEKRQSVAFWCNPISGHATLYWYQQILGQGPKLLIQFQNNGVVDDSQLPKDRFSAERLKGVDSTLKIQPAKLEDSAVYLCASSLGGGFYNSPLHFGNGTRLTVT.

The V and J genes are TRBV19 and TRBJ2-7; 7 bases line up with TRBD1. With 5 bases clipped from V and 4 bases from J, the junction kept 8 bases outside the gene matches. Germline CDR1 LNHDA, CDR2 SQIVND (reference sequence). There are 14 residues in the CDR3. The CDR3 DNA reads as TGTGCCAGTAGTCGTCAGACAGGGCAATACGAGCAGTACTTC. Protein product: CASSRQTGQYEQYF.

This chain connects TRBV28 to TRBJ2-1, with TRBD1 identical over 11 bases. The V and J ends lost 4 bases and 3 bases, in that order; junction bases with no gene match: 5. The CDR3 runs to 16 residues. Germline V gene sequence: CDR1 MDHEN, CDR2 SYDVKM. The DNA for the CDR3 is TGTGCCAGCAGTTCCGGCGGGACAGGGGGCTACAATGAGCAGTTCTTC. It codes for CASSSGGTGGYNEQFF.

The V call is TRBV2, the J call TRBJ2-3; tentatively, D is TRBD2 (6 bases). V lost 6 bases and J lost 9, with 7 bases in between. The CDR3 contains 10 residues. Germline assignment: CDR1 SNHLY and CDR2 FYNNEI. CDR3 nucleotides: TGTGCCAGCAGGGAGGGAACGCAGTATTTT. Its translation is CASREGTQYF.

The rearrangement links TRBV19 to TRBJ1-6, with D possibly TRBD1 on 5 matching bases. V shed 5 bases and J shed 9 bases, with 11 bases lying between them. Looked up from germline, CDR1 is LNHDA and CDR2 is SQIVND (reference sequence). The CDR3 covers 13 residues. CDR3 DNA: TGTGCCAGTAGTGAGGGGCGAGGTTCACCCCTCCACTTT. Protein sequence: CASSEGRGSPLHF.

This clone was detected only once. CDR3 sequence: CATAGGLGGYTF. CDR3 DNA: TGTGCCACGGCCGGGGGGCTAGGTGGCTACACCTTC. The V call is TRBV12-3 or TRBV12-4, the J call TRBJ1-2; maybe TRBD1 (6 bases). With 10 bases removed from V and 7 bases from J, the gap between germline ends came to 16 bases. The CDR3 covers 12 residues.

The chain links TRBV7-9 to TRBJ1-3; 11 bases agree with TRBD1. V was pared by 2 bases and J by 11 bases, with 8 bases of the junction left unmatched. The length of the CDR3 is 15 residues. Germline lookup yields CDR1 SEHNR and CDR2 FQNEAQ (reference sequence). The CDR3 is CASSLYVGTGGPIYF. The CDR3 region has the DNA TGTGCCAGCAGCTTATATGTGGGGACAGGGGGTCCCATATATTTT.

The chain joins TRBV2 to TRBJ2-3, with 10 bases identical to TRBD2. The CDR3 is made up of 14 amino acids. The germline V gene has CDR1 SNHLY and CDR2 FYNNEI. With V trimmed by 8 bases and J by 4 bases, 6 bases remained unmatched. CDR3 amino acids: CASSGLAVPDTQYF. DNA for the CDR3: TGTGCCAGCTCCGGACTAGCGGTACCAGATACGCAGTATTTT. The full variable domain, in which reference TRBV2 and TRBJ2-3 provide the parts outside the CDR3, is EPEVTQTPSHQVTQMGQEVILRCVPISNHLYFYWYRQILGQKVEFLVSFYNNEISEKSEIFDDQFSVERPDGSNFTLKIRSTKLEDSAMYFCASSGLAVPDTQYFGPGTRLTVL.

This clone was found once. The chain uses TRBV2 and TRBJ2-2, with D uncertain. The V and J ends lost 5 bases and 4 bases respectively, with 8 bases between them. The V gene's germline CDR1 is SNHLY and CDR2 FYNNEI. There are 13 residues in the CDR3. Here the CDR3 reads CASSMDFTGELFF. In DNA form, the CDR3 reads TGTGCCAGCAGTATGGATTTCACCGGGGAGCTGTTTTTT.

Remarks on this clone: Compared with germline, one end of the junction differs, possibly owing to a read error. This chain connects TRBV6-1 to TRBJ2-7; 9 bases align to TRBD2. The CDR3 is 16 amino acids. Germline loops: CDR1 MNHNS, CDR2 SASEGT. The CDR3 is CASRAGSGGSPPIRDF. The CDR3 DNA sequence: TGTGCCAGCCGTGCCGGTAGCGGGGGATCTCCTCCTATCCGGGACTTC.

The chain joins TRBV6-5 to TRBJ1-6, with TRBD1 identical over 7 bases. The CDR3 covers 14 residues. J lost 8 bases, V lost 7 bases, and 8 bases had no gene match. Germline lookup yields CDR1 MNHEY and CDR2 SVGAGI. CDR3 DNA sequence: TGTGCCAGCACCGCGACAGGGTTAGATTCACCCCTCCACTTT. It yields the protein CASTATGLDSPLHF.

The V gene is TRBV27, the J gene TRBJ2-7; the D is unclear. Trimming stripped 4 bases from V and 5 bases from J, with 15 bases between. CDR3 length: 14 residues. Per germline, CDR1 MNHEY and CDR2 SMNVEV (reference sequence). CDR3 nucleotides: TGTGCCAGCAGTTCGCCTGCCAGTCTAGACGAGCAGTACTTC. Amino acids: CASSSPASLDEQYF.

The gene calls are TRBV7-9 and TRBJ1-4; 9 nucleotides agree with TRBD1. The CDR3 length is 18 residues. Trimming took 5 bases from V and 4 from J; bases not matched to a gene: 14. CDR1 SEHNR and CDR2 FQNEAQ come from the germline V gene (reference sequence). The CDR3 protein is CASSRSMGQGYRNEKLFF. CDR3 bases: TGTGCCAGCAGCCGGAGCATGGGACAGGGATATCGTAATGAAAAACTGTTTTTT. Full variable domain (outside the CDR3, taken from reference TRBV7-9 and TRBJ1-4): DTGVSQNPRHKITKRGQNVTFRCDPISEHNRLYWYRQTLGQGPEFLTYFQNEAQLEKSRLLSDRFSAERPKGSFSTLEIQRTEQGDSAMYLCASSRSMGQGYRNEKLFFGSGTQLSVL.

This sequence joins TRBV6-5 and TRBJ1-3; D is possibly TRBD1 (5 bases). In germline, CDR1 is MNHEY, CDR2 SVGAGI. Trimming removed 5 bases at V and 8 bases at J, with 13 bases between. The CDR3 covers 13 residues. Here the CDR3 DNA reads TGTGCCAGCAGTCCGACCTTGGGGGACACCATATATTTT. This encodes CASSPTLGDTIYF.

This chain uses TRBV28 with TRBJ2-7; the D is unclear. CDR3 size: 12 residues. In germline, CDR1 is MDHEN, CDR2 SYDVKM. The V end was cut by 7 bases, the J end by 0 bases, with 7 bases between. Here the CDR3 reads CASKSVSYEQYF. The CDR3 DNA reads TGTGCCAGCAAGTCCGTCTCCTACGAGCAGTACTTC.

V gene TRBV6-2 or TRBV6-3 combines with J gene TRBJ2-7; D call uncertain. Germline CDR1 and CDR2: MNHEY and SVGEGT. V gave up 5 bases and J gave up 2 bases, with 4 bases separating them. There are 11 residues in the CDR3. The CDR3 nucleotides are TGTGCCAGCAGTACAACCTACGAGCAGTACTTC. As protein: CASSTTYEQYF.

The V call is TRBV11-2, the J call TRBJ2-1, with D unclear. The CDR3 has 13 amino acids. CDR1 is SGHAT and CDR2 is FQNNGV in the germline V gene. Trimming shortened V by 10 bases and J by 9 bases, and 19 bases separated the two germline ends. CDR3 residues: CAIRRLSNGEQFF. CDR3 DNA sequence: TGTGCCATTCGCCGCCTAAGCAACGGTGAGCAGTTCTTC.

This rearrangement joins TRBV27 to TRBJ2-2, with a tentative D call TRBD1 (5 bases). Trimming shortened V by 2 bases and J by 2 bases, and 9 bases separated the two germline ends. The CDR3 sequence is 15 residues long. The V gene's germline CDR1 is MNHEY and CDR2 SMNVEV (reference sequence). CDR3 protein: CASSLRQGNTGELFF. Here the CDR3 DNA reads TGTGCCAGCAGTTTACGGCAGGGAAACACCGGGGAGCTGTTTTTT.

In nucleotides, the CDR3 is TGTGCCACCAGTGATGGGGGAGAGTCCGAGCAGTACTTC. Translating it yields CATSDGGESEQYF. J is TRBJ2-7 and V is TRBV24-1; D may be TRBD1 or TRBD2 (5 bases each). This CDR3 is built from 13 residues. Germline values: CDR1 KGHDR, CDR2 SFDVKD. The V gene lost 3 bases and the J gene lost 6 bases, with 11 bases spanning the gap.

The chain is built from TRBV19 and TRBJ1-5; no clear D gene. Germline CDR1 is LNHDA and CDR2 is SQIVND (reference sequence). This CDR3 is built from 15 residues. V was pared by 7 bases and J by 2 bases, with 15 bases between. This CDR3 is CASKSPRLGNQPQHF. The DNA for the CDR3 is TGTGCCAGTAAGAGCCCTCGTTTGGGCAATCAGCCCCAGCATTTT.

The V gene is TRBV5-4, the J gene TRBJ2-3; D ambiguous. The germline gives CDR1 SGHNT, CDR2 YYREEE (reference sequence). The CDR3 spans 12 residues. The germline V and J ends were trimmed by 0 bases and 10 bases, with 9 bases remaining between them. Here the CDR3 DNA reads TGTGCCAGCAGCTTGGGTGGAGTGCCGCAGTATTTT. Encoded protein: CASSLGGVPQYF.

J is TRBJ2-2 and V is TRBV5-5; D gene unclear. Trimming took 2 bases from V and 8 from J, leaving 4 bases between them. This CDR3 contains 11 residues. In germline, CDR1 is SGHKS, CDR2 YYEKEE (reference sequence). The CDR3 DNA sequence: TGTGCCAGCAGCTTAAGAGGGGAGCTGTTTTTT. Translated, it gives CASSLRGELFF.

The V gene is TRBV5-1, the J gene TRBJ1-1; the D gene is possibly TRBD1 (5 bases). The V end lost 4 bases, the J end lost 3 bases, and 10 bases lay between the germline ends. This CDR3 has 13 amino acids. CDR1 is SGHRS, CDR2 YFSETQ, per germline. The CDR3 region has the DNA TGCGCCAGCAGCCCGCAGGGCTACACTGAAGCTTTCTTT. It translates to CASSPQGYTEAFF.

This sequence joins TRBV6-1 and TRBJ2-7; D uncertain. The length of the CDR3 is 14 residues. The V gene's germline CDR1 is MNHNS and CDR2 SASEGT. V was pared by 3 bases and J by 5 bases, with 14 bases between. CDR3 in amino acids: CASSDTRKWNEQYF. In nucleotides, the CDR3 is TGTGCCAGCAGTGATACCCGAAAGTGGAACGAGCAGTACTTC.

This chain joins TRBV28 and TRBJ1-4, with TRBD1 matching over 8 bases. CDR1 and CDR2 (germline): MDHEN, SYDVKM. This CDR3 has 14 amino acids. Germline trimming cut 2 bases from V and 10 bases from J; bases unmatched to any gene: 6. CDR3 protein: CASSLLQGALKLFF. Written as DNA, the CDR3 is TGTGCCAGCAGTTTACTCCAGGGGGCTTTAAAACTGTTTTTT.

The V call is TRBV6-5, the J call TRBJ2-7, with D unresolved. Germline CDR1 reads MNHEY; CDR2 reads SVGAGI. V was trimmed by 7 bases and J by 1 base, leaving 8 bases between them. The CDR3 contains 12 residues. CDR3 coding DNA: TGTGCCAGCACCCTGAGTTCCTACGAGCAGTACTTC. Protein: CASTLSSYEQYF.

The V call is TRBV28, the J call TRBJ1-2; D might be TRBD1 (5 bases). The CDR3 has 12 residues. Germline values: CDR1 MDHEN, CDR2 SYDVKM. Trimming shortened V by 7 bases and J by 8 bases, and 14 bases separated the two germline ends. The CDR3 DNA reads as TGTGCCAGCACAGAAAGGGGTGAGGGCTACACCTTC. Its protein is CASTERGEGYTF.

The chain joins TRBV7-8 to TRBJ2-5; no reliable D call. CDR1 and CDR2 from the germline V gene are SGHVS and FQNEAQ. V was clipped by 3 bases and J by 3 bases, with 8 bases between them. The CDR3 covers 13 residues. In DNA, the CDR3 is TGTGCCAGCAGCTTGAGAGGTGAAGAGACCCAGTACTTC. Translated: CASSLRGEETQYF.